These 15 T cell receptor beta chains came from one sample sequenced in a study of OX40 agonist ivuxolimab in advanced cancers. Generated by immunoSEQ multiplex PCR, the TCRdb table keeps only in-frame clones and is missing some. This table has some 64,000 clones, 80% to 90% appearing once. The starting material was CD4+ or CD8+ T cells sorted from blood, obtained in a trial of the OX40 agonist ivuxolimab. The origin of the receptors is an adult with an advanced solid tumor such as melanoma, head and neck, liver or kidney cancer.

The V call is TRBV29-1, the J call TRBJ1-1; D is uncertain. CDR3 length: 14 amino acids. V was trimmed by 5 bases and J by 0 bases, leaving 13 bases between them. Germline loops: CDR1 SQVTM, CDR2 ANQGSEA. CDR3: CSVFAGIMNTEAFF. CDR3 coding DNA: TGCAGCGTTTTTGCAGGAATTATGAACACTGAAGCTTTCTTT.

In the case of this clone: Other DNA sequences in the same sample also yield this CDR3. This chain uses TRBV6-6 with TRBJ2-7; 7 nucleotides match TRBD1. V lost 2 bases and J lost 2; bases outside the gene matches: 6. The V gene's germline CDR1 is MNHNY and CDR2 SVGAGI (reference sequence). This CDR3 is 15 amino acids long. The CDR3 region is CASSYPPGQTYEQYF. CDR3 in DNA: TGTGCCAGCAGTTACCCCCCGGGACAGACCTACGAGCAGTACTTC.

This rearrangement joins TRBV30 to TRBJ2-7, with D unclear. The CDR3 is 13 amino acids. V lost 2 bases and J lost 4, with 12 bases in between. CDR1 GTSNPN and CDR2 SVGIG come from the germline V gene (reference sequence). The CDR3 coding sequence is TGTGCCTGGAGTAGGTCAGAGGCTTACGAGCAGTACTTC. This gives the protein CAWSRSEAYEQYF.

This chain joins TRBV5-6 and TRBJ1-2; the match to TRBD1 covers 10 bases. Germline trimming cut 3 bases from V and 7 bases from J; bases unmatched to any gene: 6. Germline values: CDR1 SGHDT, CDR2 YYEEEE. The CDR3 has 14 residues. This chain's CDR3 is CASSSGQGLTGYTF. CDR3 nucleotide sequence: TGTGCCAGCAGCTCGGGACAGGGGTTGACTGGCTACACCTTC.

The chain recombines TRBV7-2 with TRBJ1-4; possible D gene TRBD1, 6 bases. Trimming took 5 bases from V and 5 from J, leaving 9 bases between them. Germline lookup yields CDR1 SGHTA and CDR2 FQGNSA. The CDR3 spans 13 residues. CDR3 amino acids: CASSPTGNEKLFF. The CDR3 nucleotides are TGTGCCAGCAGCCCTACAGGGAATGAAAAACTGTTTTTT.

This chain joins TRBV28 and TRBJ2-5; no clear D gene. V was pared by 6 bases and J by 11 bases, with 13 bases between. CDR3 size: 11 residues. Per germline, CDR1 MDHEN and CDR2 SYDVKM. The CDR3 DNA follows: TGTGCCAGCAGCCCTTTCTCGGAGCAGTACTTC. Translating it yields CASSPFSEQYF.

V is TRBV18 and J is TRBJ2-7; D is possibly TRBD1 or TRBD2 (5 bases each). Trimming shortened V by 0 bases and J by 7 bases, and 10 bases separated the two germline ends. This CDR3 spans 13 amino acids. Germline V lookup: CDR1 KGHSH, CDR2 LQKENI. The CDR3: CASSPPGVREQYF. In DNA form, the CDR3 reads TGTGCCAGCTCACCACCGGGGGTTAGGGAGCAGTACTTC.

This clone was seen more than once but under ten times. The chain recombines TRBV27 with TRBJ1-1; D remains ambiguous. Germline lookup yields CDR1 MNHEY and CDR2 SMNVEV (reference sequence). The CDR3 totals 11 residues. The V end was cut by 6 bases, the J end by 1 base, with 3 bases between. The CDR3 protein is CASRKNTEAFF. In nucleotides, the CDR3 is TGTGCCAGCAGAAAGAACACTGAAGCTTTCTTT.

This clone was seen just once. Written as DNA, the CDR3 is TGTGCCACCTCGGACGGGGTCTCCTACGAGCAGTACTTC. As protein: CATSDGVSYEQYF. V and J are TRBV18 and TRBJ2-7; D perhaps matches TRBD2 (5 bases). V was pared by 10 bases and J by 0 bases, with 13 bases between. CDR1 is KGHSH, CDR2 LQKENI, per germline. CDR3 size: 13 residues.

This clone was picked up one time. The genes are TRBV5-6 and TRBJ2-2; 7 nucleotides line up with TRBD1. The germline V gene encodes CDR1 SGHDT and CDR2 YYEEEE. The CDR3 totals 15 residues. Trimming cost V 3 bases and J 1 base; bases outside gene matches: 3. The CDR3 is CASSWTGVNTGELFF. As DNA, the CDR3 is TGTGCCAGCAGCTGGACAGGCGTGAACACCGGGGAGCTGTTTTTT.

This chain links TRBV10-3 with TRBJ2-3, with TRBD1 matching over 7 bases. J gave up 6 bases and V 10 bases, and 13 bases lay outside the gene matches. Germline V gene sequence: CDR1 ENHRY, CDR2 SYGVKD. The CDR3 runs to 14 residues. CDR3 coding DNA: TGTGCCACTTCCGGGACAGCACAAGGGGATACGCAGTATTTT. Translation gives CATSGTAQGDTQYF.

In its sample, this clone was seen once. The V gene is TRBV30, the J gene TRBJ1-2; 10 nucleotides align to TRBD1. The CDR3 runs 16 residues. After removal of 4 bases from V and 5 bases from J, the junction contained 13 bases not matched to a gene. CDR1 is GTSNPN, CDR2 SVGIG, per germline (reference sequence). This CDR3 reads CAWNLIPGQGFYGYTF. The CDR3 DNA is TGTGCCTGGAATCTAATCCCGGGACAGGGGTTTTATGGCTACACCTTC.

The chain uses TRBV7-2 and TRBJ1-2; 7 nucleotides agree with TRBD1. V dropped 5 bases and J dropped 7; count of bases not matched to a gene: 4. Germline V gene data show CDR1 as SGHTA and CDR2 as FQGNSA. This CDR3 has 12 residues. The chain's CDR3 is CASSRQGPGYTF. CDR3 in DNA: TGTGCCAGCAGCCGACAGGGACCTGGCTACACCTTC.

V gene TRBV7-2 combines with J gene TRBJ2-1, with 15 bases matching TRBD2. CDR3 length: 16 amino acids. V shed 5 bases, J shed 5 bases, and the junction held 4 bases outside the gene matches. Germline CDR1 is SGHTA and CDR2 is FQGNSA. In DNA form, the CDR3 reads TGTGCCAGCAGCCCCGGACTAGCGGGAGGGAACAATGAGCAGTTCTTC. It codes for CASSPGLAGGNNEQFF.

The chain joins TRBV7-9 to TRBJ2-6; D is unresolved. CDR1 and CDR2 (germline): SEHNR, FQNEAQ (reference sequence). The V and J ends lost 3 bases and 1 base respectively, with 13 bases between them. This CDR3 comprises 17 residues. The CDR3 sequence: CASSLDLTSSGANVLTF. The CDR3 DNA sequence: TGTGCCAGCAGCTTGGACCTTACCTCGTCTGGGGCCAACGTCCTGACTTTC.